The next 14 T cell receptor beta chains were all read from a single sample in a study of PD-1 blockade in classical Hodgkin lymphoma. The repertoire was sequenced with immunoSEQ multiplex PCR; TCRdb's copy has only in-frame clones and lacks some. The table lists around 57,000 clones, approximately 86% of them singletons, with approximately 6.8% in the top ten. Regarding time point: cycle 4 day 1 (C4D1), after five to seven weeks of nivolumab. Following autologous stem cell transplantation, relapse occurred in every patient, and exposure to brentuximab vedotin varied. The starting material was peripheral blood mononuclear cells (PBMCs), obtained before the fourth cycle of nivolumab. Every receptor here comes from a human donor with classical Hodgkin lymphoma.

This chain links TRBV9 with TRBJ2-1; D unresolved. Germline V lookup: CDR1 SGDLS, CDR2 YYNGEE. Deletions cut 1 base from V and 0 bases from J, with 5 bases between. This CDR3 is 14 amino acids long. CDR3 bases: TGTGCCAGCAGCGTACAGAGCTCCTACAATGAGCAGTTCTTC. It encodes CASSVQSSYNEQFF.

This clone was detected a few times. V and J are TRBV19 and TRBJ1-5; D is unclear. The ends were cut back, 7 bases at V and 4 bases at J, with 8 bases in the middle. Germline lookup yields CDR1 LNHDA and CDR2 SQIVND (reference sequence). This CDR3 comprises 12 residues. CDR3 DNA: TGTGCCAGTAAGCTGGCTAATCAGCCCCAGCATTTT. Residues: CASKLANQPQHF.

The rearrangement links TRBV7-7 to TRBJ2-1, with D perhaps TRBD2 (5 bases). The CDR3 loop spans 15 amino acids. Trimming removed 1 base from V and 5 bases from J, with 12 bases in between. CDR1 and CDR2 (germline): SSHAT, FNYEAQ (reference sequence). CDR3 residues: CASSLGASPDNEQFF. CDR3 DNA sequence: TGTGCCAGCAGCTTAGGGGCTAGCCCAGACAATGAGCAGTTCTTC.

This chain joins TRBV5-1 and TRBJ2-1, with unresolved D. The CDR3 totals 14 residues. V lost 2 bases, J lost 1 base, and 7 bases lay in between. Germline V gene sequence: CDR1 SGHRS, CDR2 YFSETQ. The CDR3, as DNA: TGCGCCAGCAGCTTCCGGTTGTCCTACAATGAGCAGTTCTTC. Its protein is CASSFRLSYNEQFF. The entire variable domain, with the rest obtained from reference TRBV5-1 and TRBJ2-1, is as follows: KAGVTQTPRYLIKTRGQQVTLSCSPISGHRSVSWYQQTPGQGLQFLFEYFSETQRNKGNFPGRFSGRQFSNSRSEMNVSTLELGDSALYLCASSFRLSYNEQFFGPGTRLTVL.

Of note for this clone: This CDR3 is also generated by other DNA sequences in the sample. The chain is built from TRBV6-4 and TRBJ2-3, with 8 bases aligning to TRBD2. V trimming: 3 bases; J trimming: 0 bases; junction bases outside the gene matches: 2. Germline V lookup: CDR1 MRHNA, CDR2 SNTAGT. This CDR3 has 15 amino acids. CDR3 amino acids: CASSDSGGSTDTQYF. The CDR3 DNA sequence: TGTGCCAGCAGTGATTCGGGGGGGAGCACAGATACGCAGTATTTT.

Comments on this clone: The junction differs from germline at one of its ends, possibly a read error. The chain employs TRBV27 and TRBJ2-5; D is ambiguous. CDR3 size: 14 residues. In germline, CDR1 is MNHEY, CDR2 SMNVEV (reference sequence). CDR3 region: CASSPLQPQEAQYF. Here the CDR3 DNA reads TGTGCCAGCAGTCCCTTACAACCTCAAGAGGCCCAGTACTTC.

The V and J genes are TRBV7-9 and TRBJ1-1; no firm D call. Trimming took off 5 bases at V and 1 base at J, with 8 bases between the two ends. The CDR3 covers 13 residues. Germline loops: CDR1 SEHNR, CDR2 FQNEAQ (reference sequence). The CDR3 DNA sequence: TGTGCCAGCAGCCTCACCAAGAACACTGAAGCTTTCTTT. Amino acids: CASSLTKNTEAFF.

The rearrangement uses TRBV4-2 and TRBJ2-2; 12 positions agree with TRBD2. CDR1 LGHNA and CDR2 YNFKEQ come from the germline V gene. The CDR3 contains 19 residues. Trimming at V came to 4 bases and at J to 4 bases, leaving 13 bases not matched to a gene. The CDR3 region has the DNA TGTGCCAGCAGCCCACGGTTGGCTAGCGGGGGGGCCGTCACCGGGGAGCTGTTTTTT. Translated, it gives CASSPRLASGGAVTGELFF.

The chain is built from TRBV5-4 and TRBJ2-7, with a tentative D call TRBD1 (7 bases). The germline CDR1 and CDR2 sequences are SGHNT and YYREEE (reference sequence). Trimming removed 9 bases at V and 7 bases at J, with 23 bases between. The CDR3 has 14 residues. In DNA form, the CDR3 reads TGTGCCACCAGTGACAGGGAGGTACTCCGGGAGCAGTACTTC. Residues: CATSDREVLREQYF.

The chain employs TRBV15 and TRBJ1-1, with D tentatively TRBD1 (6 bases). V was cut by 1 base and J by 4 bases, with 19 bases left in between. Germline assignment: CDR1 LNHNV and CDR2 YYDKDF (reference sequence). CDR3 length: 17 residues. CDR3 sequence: CATSRGGIQGVITEAFF. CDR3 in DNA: TGTGCCACCAGCAGAGGTGGAATACAGGGAGTGATCACTGAAGCTTTCTTT.

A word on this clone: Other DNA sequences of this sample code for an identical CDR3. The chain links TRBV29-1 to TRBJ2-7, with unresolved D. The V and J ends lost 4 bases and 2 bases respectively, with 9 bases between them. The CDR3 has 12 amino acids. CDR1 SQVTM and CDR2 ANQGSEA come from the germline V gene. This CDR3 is CSVVDSPYEQYF. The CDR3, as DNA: TGCAGCGTTGTGGATTCTCCCTACGAGCAGTACTTC.

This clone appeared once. DNA for the CDR3: TGTGCCAGCAGCTTACGGGGCAGGTCCTACGAGCAGTACTTC. This translates into CASSLRGRSYEQYF. The V gene is TRBV7-2, the J gene TRBJ2-7, with D perhaps assigned TRBD1 or TRBD2 (5 bases each). The CDR3 covers 14 residues. The germline gives CDR1 SGHTA, CDR2 FQGNSA. V was trimmed by 2 bases and J by 1 base, leaving 9 bases between them.

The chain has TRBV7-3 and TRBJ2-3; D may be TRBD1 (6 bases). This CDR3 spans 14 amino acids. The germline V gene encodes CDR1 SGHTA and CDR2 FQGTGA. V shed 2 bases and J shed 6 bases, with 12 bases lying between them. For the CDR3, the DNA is TGTGCCAGCAGCTTATCGACAGGCCTCGATACGCAGTATTTT. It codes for CASSLSTGLDTQYF.

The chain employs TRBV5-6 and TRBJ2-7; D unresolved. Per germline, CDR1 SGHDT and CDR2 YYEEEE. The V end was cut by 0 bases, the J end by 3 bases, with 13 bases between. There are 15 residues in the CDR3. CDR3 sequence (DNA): TGTGCCAGCAGCTTGGAAGGGCGGCCCCACTACGAGCAGTACTTC. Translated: CASSLEGRPHYEQYF.